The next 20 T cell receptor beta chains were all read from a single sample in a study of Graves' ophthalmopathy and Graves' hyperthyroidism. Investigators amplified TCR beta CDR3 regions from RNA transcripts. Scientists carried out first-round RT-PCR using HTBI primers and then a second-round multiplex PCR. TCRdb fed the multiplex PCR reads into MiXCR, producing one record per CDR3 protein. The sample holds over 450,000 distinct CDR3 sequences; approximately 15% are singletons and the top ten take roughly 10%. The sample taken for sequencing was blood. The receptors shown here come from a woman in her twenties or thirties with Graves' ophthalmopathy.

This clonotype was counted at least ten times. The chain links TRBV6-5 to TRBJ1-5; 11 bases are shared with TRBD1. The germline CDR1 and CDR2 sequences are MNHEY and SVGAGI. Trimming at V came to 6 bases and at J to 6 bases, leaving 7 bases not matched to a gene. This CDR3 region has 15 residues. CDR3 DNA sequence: TGTGCCAGCAGAGCGGACAGGGGGCAGGGTCAGCCCCAGCATTTT. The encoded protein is CASRADRGQGQPQHF.

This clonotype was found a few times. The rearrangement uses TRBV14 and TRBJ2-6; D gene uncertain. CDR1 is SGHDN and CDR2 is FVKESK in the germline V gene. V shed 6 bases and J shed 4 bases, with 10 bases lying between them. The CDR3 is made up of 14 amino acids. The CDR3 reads CASSRPSGANVLTF. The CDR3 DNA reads TGTGCCAGCAGTCGCCCCTCCGGGGCCAACGTCCTGACTTTC.

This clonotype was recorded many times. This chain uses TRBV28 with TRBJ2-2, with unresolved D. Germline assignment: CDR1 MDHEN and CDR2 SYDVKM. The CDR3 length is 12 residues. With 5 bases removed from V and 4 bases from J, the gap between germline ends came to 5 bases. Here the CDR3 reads CASSRSTGELFF. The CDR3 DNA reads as TGTGCCAGCAGTCGATCCACCGGGGAGCTGTTTTTT.

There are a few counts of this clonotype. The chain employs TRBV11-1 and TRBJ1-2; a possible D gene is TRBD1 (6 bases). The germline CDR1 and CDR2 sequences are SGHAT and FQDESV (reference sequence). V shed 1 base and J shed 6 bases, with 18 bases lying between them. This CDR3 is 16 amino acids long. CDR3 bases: TGTGCCAGCAGCTTAGTCTCGTGGGGGGCTTCCGATGGCTACACCTTC. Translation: CASSLVSWGASDGYTF. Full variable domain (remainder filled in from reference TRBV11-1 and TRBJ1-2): EAEVAQSPRYKITEKSQAVAFWCDPISGHATLYWYRQILGQGPELLVQFQDESVVDDSQLPKDRFSAERLKGVDSTLKIQPAELGDSAMYLCASSLVSWGASDGYTFGSGTRLTVV.

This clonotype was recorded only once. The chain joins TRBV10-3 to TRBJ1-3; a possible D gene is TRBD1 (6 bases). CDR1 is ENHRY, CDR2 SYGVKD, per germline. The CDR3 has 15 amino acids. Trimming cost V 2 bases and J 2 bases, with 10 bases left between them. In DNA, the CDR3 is TGTGCCATCAGTGAGGTTAACAGGGCTGGAAACACCATATATTTT. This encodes CAISEVNRAGNTIYF.

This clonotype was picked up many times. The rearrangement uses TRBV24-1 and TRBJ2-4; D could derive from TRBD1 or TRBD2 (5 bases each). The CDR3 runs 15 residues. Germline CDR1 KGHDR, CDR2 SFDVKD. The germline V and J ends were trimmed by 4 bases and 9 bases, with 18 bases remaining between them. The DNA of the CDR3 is TGTGCCACCAGTGACCCGTCTTTGGGACGGGGCATTCAGTACTTC. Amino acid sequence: CATSDPSLGRGIQYF.

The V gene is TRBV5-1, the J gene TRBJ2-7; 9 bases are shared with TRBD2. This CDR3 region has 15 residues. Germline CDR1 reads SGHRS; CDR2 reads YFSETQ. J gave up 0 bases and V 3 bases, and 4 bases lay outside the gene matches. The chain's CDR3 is CASSSTSGFSYEQYF. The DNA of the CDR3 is TGCGCCAGCAGCTCGACTAGCGGATTCTCCTACGAGCAGTACTTC.

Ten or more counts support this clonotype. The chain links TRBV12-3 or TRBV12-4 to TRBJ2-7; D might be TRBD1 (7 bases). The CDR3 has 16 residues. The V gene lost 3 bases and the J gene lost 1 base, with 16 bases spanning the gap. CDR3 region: CASSLGRTGGSYEQYF. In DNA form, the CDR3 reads TGTGCCAGCAGTTTGGGACGGACAGGAGGGTCCTACGAGCAGTACTTC.

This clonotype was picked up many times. CDR3 in amino acids: CASSDRRGSNQPQHF. CDR3 DNA sequence: TGTGCCAGCAGCGACCGTCGGGGAAGCAATCAGCCCCAGCATTTT. The chain couples TRBV28 to TRBJ1-5; no firm D call. Germline loops: CDR1 MDHEN, CDR2 SYDVKM. The CDR3 extends over 15 amino acids. The V and J ends lost 6 bases and 1 base respectively, with 13 bases between them.

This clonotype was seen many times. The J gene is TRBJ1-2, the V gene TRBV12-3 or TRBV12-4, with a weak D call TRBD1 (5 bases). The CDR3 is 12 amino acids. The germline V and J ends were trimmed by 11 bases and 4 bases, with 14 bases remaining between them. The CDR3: CAVGLGGYGYTF. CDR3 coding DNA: TGTGCCGTTGGGCTGGGGGGCTATGGCTACACCTTC.

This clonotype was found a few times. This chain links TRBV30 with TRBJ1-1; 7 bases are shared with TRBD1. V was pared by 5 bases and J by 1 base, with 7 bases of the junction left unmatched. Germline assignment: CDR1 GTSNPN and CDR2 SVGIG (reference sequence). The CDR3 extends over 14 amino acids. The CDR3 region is CAWRRQGSNTEAFF. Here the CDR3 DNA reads TGTGCCTGGCGCCGACAGGGCTCGAACACTGAAGCTTTCTTT.

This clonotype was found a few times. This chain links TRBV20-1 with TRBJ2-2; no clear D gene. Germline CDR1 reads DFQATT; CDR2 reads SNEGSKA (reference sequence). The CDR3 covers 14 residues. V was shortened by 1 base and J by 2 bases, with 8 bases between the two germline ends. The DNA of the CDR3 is TGCAGTGCTAGAGCCCTGGGCAACACCGGGGAGCTGTTTTTT. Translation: CSARALGNTGELFF.

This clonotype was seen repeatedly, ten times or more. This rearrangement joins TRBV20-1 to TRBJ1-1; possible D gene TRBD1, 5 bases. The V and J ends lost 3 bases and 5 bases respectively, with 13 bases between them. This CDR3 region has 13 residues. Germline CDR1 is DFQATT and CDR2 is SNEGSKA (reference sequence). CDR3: CSASFGGETEAFF. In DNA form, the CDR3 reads TGCAGTGCTAGTTTTGGGGGGGAGACTGAAGCTTTCTTT.

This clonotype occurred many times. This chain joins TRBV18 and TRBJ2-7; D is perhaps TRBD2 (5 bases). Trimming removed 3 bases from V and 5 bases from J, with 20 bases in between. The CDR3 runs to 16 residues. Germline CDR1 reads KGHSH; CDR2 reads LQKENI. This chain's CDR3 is CASSPRYERADHEQYF. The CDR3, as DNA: TGTGCCAGCTCACCGCGGTACGAGAGGGCCGACCACGAGCAGTACTTC.

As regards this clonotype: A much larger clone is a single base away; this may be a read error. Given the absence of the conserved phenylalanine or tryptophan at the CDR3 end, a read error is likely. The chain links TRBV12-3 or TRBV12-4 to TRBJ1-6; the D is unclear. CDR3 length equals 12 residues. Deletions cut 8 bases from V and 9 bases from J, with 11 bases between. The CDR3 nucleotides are TGTGCCAGCCGGGTCAACGTTTCACCCCTCCACTCT. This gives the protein CASRVNVSPLHS.

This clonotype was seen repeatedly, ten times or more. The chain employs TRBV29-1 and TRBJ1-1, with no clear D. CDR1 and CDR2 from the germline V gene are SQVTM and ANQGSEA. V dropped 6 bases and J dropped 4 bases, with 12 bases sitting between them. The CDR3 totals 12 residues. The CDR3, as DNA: TGCAGCGTCCTAAGCACAGCCACTGAAGCTTTCTTT. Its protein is CSVLSTATEAFF. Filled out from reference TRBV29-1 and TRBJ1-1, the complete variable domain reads SAVISQKPSRDICQRGTSLTIQCQVDSQVTMMFWYRQQPGQSLTLIATANQGSEATYESGFVIDKFPISRPNLTFSTLTVSNMSPEDSSIYLCSVLSTATEAFFGQGTRLTVV.

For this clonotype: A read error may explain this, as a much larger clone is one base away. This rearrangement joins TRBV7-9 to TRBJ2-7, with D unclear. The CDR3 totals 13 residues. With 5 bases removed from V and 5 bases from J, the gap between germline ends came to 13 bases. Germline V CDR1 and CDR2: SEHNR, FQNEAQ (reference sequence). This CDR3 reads CASSPQWANEQYF. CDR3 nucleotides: TGTGCCAGCAGCCCTCAATGGGCCAACGAGCAGTACTTC.

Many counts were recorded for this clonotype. CDR3 in DNA: TGTGCCAGCAGCACTCGGGACAGACGGGGCTACACCTTC. Translation: CASSTRDRRGYTF. This chain uses TRBV11-2 with TRBJ1-2, with TRBD1 matching 7 bases. With 5 bases clipped from V and 8 bases from J, the junction kept 8 bases outside the gene matches. CDR1 SGHAT and CDR2 FQNNGV come from the germline V gene. The CDR3 contains 13 residues.

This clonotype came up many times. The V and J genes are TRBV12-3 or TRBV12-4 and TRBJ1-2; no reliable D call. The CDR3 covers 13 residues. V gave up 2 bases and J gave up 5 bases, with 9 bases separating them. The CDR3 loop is CASSLSSGYGYTF. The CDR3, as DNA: TGTGCCAGCAGTTTATCCTCAGGATATGGCTACACCTTC.

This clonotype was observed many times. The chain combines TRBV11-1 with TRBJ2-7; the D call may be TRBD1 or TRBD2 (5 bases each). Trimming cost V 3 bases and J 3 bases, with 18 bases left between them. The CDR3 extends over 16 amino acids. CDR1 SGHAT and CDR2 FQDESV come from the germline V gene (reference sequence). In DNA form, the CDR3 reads TGTGCCAGCAGCTTGGGTAGGGACGGCGCCTTCTACGAGCAGTACTTC. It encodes CASSLGRDGAFYEQYF.